A selection of T cell receptor beta chains follows, all from one sample in a study of blood T cell repertoires in COVID-19. Sequenced by immunoSEQ multiplex PCR; TCRdb stores in-frame clones only, minus some. The data contain approximately 300,000 clones, roughly 90% of them singletons. Sequenced sample: peripheral blood. Every receptor here comes from a man between 35 and 55 years old with acute or convalescent COVID-19. The CDR3 runs from the conserved cysteine through the conserved F or W. A D gene is named only where the DNA matches it firmly. The size field is filled for only some rows; it gives once, few, many or a size class.

cdr3_nt	cdr3_aa	j_call	v_call	clone_size	d_call
TGTGCCAGCAGTTTAAGAGTATCGGGAAACACCATATATTTT	CASSLRVSGNTIYF	TRBJ1-3	TRBV28	-	-
TGCAGCGTTGAAATTCAGGGTAGTACCACCGGGGAGCTGTTTTTT	CSVEIQGSTTGELFF	TRBJ2-2	TRBV29-1	-	-
TGTGCCAGCAACCCGACAGGGGGGGATACTGAAGCTTTCTTT	CASNPTGGDTEAFF	TRBJ1-1	TRBV6-5	-	TRBD1
TGTGCCAGCAGCCCCCCCAGGGGGACAGGACTCTACGAGCAGTACTTC	CASSPPRGTGLYEQYF	TRBJ2-7	TRBV5-6	-	TRBD1
TGTGCTAGTGGTCCTCAGGGGACACTGTACTTC	CASGPQGTLYF	TRBJ2-7	TRBV12-5	-	-
TGTGCCAGCAGGATTCGGACATCGGGGGTGGCTGAAGCTTTCTTT	CASRIRTSGVAEAFF	TRBJ1-1	TRBV27	-	-
TGTGCCACTTTTTCGGCGGGGGGCAATCAGCCCCAGCATTTT	CATFSAGGNQPQHF	TRBJ1-5	TRBV6-5	-	-
TGCGCCAGCAGTTTGGCGGGAACGGACAGAACTGAAGCTTTCTTT	CASSLAGTDRTEAFF	TRBJ1-1	TRBV5-1	-	-
TGTGCTAGTGGTTTCCGAGAGGACTCTGGAAACACCATATATTTT	CASGFREDSGNTIYF	TRBJ1-3	TRBV12-5	-	-
TGTGCCTGGAGTGTACTGTTATTTGGGACAGCGCCTGGAAACACCATATATTTT	CAWSVLLFGTAPGNTIYF	TRBJ1-3	TRBV30	-	TRBD1
TGTGCCACCAGTGATTCAGGGGCGAGCTCCTACAATGAGCAGTTCTTC	CATSDSGASSYNEQFF	TRBJ2-1	TRBV24-1	-	-
TGTGCCAGCAGAGGGGGACAGAACTATGGCTACACCTTC	CASRGGQNYGYTF	TRBJ1-2	TRBV6-5	-	TRBD1
TGTGCCAGCAGCTCCCGGTGGAATGAGCAGTTCTTC	CASSSRWNEQFF	TRBJ2-1	TRBV7-2	-	-
TGCGCCAGCAGCTGGGGGGATGATAATTCACCCCTCCACTTT	CASSWGDDNSPLHF	TRBJ1-6	TRBV5-1	-	-
TGCAGCGTGAACCGGGACACGGGCTCCACTGAAGCTTTCTTT	CSVNRDTGSTEAFF	TRBJ1-1	TRBV29-1	once	-
TGTGCCAGCAGGGACAGGAGGGAACTTAGTAATGAAAAACTGTTTTTT	CASRDRRELSNEKLFF	TRBJ1-4	TRBV2	-	TRBD1
TGTGCCACCAGCAGAGAAACACAGACTAACTATGGCTACACCTTC	CATSRETQTNYGYTF	TRBJ1-2	TRBV15	-	-
TGTGCCAGCAGTTACTCAGGTAGGGGAGGGAACACTGAAGCTTTCTTT	CASSYSGRGGNTEAFF	TRBJ1-1	TRBV6-5	-	-
TGTGCCAGCGAAGCGGGGGGCCCAGATACGCAGTATTTT	CASEAGGPDTQYF	TRBJ2-3	TRBV6-5	-	TRBD2
TGTGCCAGCAGCCCACCGGGGGGCTCCTACAATGAGCAGTTCTTC	CASSPPGGSYNEQFF	TRBJ2-1	TRBV7-9	-	TRBD2
TGTGCCACCAGCAGAGGAGGGACAAACGCCGAAGCTTTCTTT	CATSRGGTNAEAFF	TRBJ1-1	TRBV15	few	-
TGTGCCAGCAGCCCGAGGGACAATGAGCAGTTCTTC	CASSPRDNEQFF	TRBJ2-1	TRBV7-9	-	-
TGCGCCAGCAGCTTGGTCCCGGGACAGACCAACCAAGAGACCCAGTACTTC	CASSLVPGQTNQETQYF	TRBJ2-5	TRBV5-1	-	TRBD1